The T cell receptor (beta chain) under discussion was sequenced for a study of cytomegalovirus exposure and HLA in healthy donors (dated by TCRdb to 2016 to 2017). About the study as a whole: An earlier analysis of some 600 of the donors reported about 260 Gb of sequence data and 117 million unique TCR beta sequences obtained from about 200 million T cells. An early release covering 500 to 750 HLA-typed donors comprised about 300 gigabases of sequencing data and about 90 million unique TCR sequences. Of the 300 to 500 genotyped donors, less than 90% were placed in the genetic ancestry cluster associated with self-reported Caucasian donors. The aim of the study was to test whether cataloging public T cell receptors could identify signatures of past pathogen exposure. The study used immunosequencing to profile the T cell repertoires of approximately 650 subjects and linked those repertoires to cytomegalovirus serostatus. Along with the approximately 620-subject first cohort, a separate validation cohort of over a hundred different subjects was used. To predict cytomegalovirus infection status, the study combined high-throughput TCR immunosequencing, statistical association of individual TCRs with disease status, and machine learning. In a later analysis, previously published TCR beta repertoires from several hundred donors were re-analyzed and high-resolution HLA genotyping was added so that TCR occurrence patterns could be studied. In the later analysis, no new phenotypic data were used to find candidate immune exposures; instead, reliance was placed on TCR beta sequences and their occurrence across donors. An earlier analysis of 587 of the donors applied high-throughput TCR beta sequencing to assess whether each TCR beta V gene segment acted as functional or pseudogenic. Donor age, sex, ethnicity and CMV serostatus were collected together with the repertoire data. A later genetic analysis used genome-wide SNP genotypes for about 55% of the 666 donors, treating that subset as a discovery cohort. All discovery cohort repertoires had been generated on a single sequencing platform. HLA typing included class I and class II loci at four-digit resolution. Typing coverage varied by locus: roughly 620-630 donors for A, B, C, DRB1 and DQB1; roughly 510 for DQA1; over 600 for DPA1; about 450 for DPB1. Five DR-DQ haplotypes were treated as single units for association and clustering because of strong linkage in the cohort. Among about 390 genotyped donors of the cohort, an average of about 240,000 unique TCR beta nucleotide sequences were sequenced per donor, roughly a sixth of them non-productive. The research as a whole found: Because the 87-base-pair reads could not distinguish some IMGT-functional V segments, including TRBV6-2 and TRBV6-3, those segments were excluded. A further reported finding was that TCR beta sequences accurately predicted the HLA-A and HLA-B alleles for most subjects in the first cohort. Roughly uniform sequencing depth across donors was assumed in presence/absence analyses, although this assumption may not hold. In a later genetic analysis, fewer N-insertions in productive TCRs were reported among donors in an Asian-associated ancestry cluster than the roughly 700-donor mean. Most TCR sequences were observed very rarely across donors, whereas some public TCRs were present in many individuals. HLA typing was unavailable for some donors at each locus, so association tests used only the typed subset. Because counts were too low, around 17 rarely observed V segments, including chromosome 9 orphons, were left out of the earlier analysis of 587 of the donors. The study gave a list of some 150 TCR beta chains associated with cytomegalovirus. A later analysis associated 15,000 or so TCR beta sequences with specific HLA alleles at a false discovery rate of 0.05. In a later genetic analysis, a missense DCLRE1C variant was associated with V-gene and J-gene trimming of TCR beta chains, and the association was replicated in an independent cohort. Linkage disequilibrium might explain the correlated functional status among segregating V segments, but an unknown experimental factor could not be ruled out. In a later analysis, the rate of TCR association differed among HLA loci, with DRB1 alleles having the most associated TCRs and HLA-C alleles having the fewest. The only immune exposure information available for the cohort was CMV serostatus. Several of the top co-occurrence clusters appeared to be linked to parvovirus B19, influenza, CMV and Epstein-Barr virus, according to a later analysis. In an earlier analysis of around 500 of the donors, most TCR beta V segments appeared in productive rearrangements about 87% or about 30% of the time, broadly matching IMGT annotations. The cohort was sequenced for TCR beta chains only, and without alpha or paired-chain data the features that could be detected were limited. In a later analysis, most CMV-associated TCR beta chains were found to appear HLA-restricted, with HLA associations seemingly driven largely by CMV exposure. In a later analysis, HLA-associated TCR beta chains showed more clonal expansion and lower generation probabilities than non-associated chains that were equally common. In vitro tests confirmed that a few of the cytomegalovirus-associated TCR beta chains recognize cytomegalovirus antigens. The authors suggested that the approach could potentially be extended to other disease states and immunological phenotypes. Strong co-occurrence of HLA alleles, especially DR and DQ, made assigning TCR associations to individual alleles difficult. A cluster of highly shared sequence variants was judged likely to be a technical artifact of the sequencing pipeline. The classifier was reported to diagnose cytomegalovirus status with high specificity and sensitivity in both the original cohort and the validation cohort.

The cohort comprised around 690 healthy bone marrow donors. At the time of sampling, every cohort member was nominally healthy, though immune exposures that went unrecorded were likely present. The donor was CMV seropositive and belonged to the group of 250 to 300 seropositive cohort members. A peripheral blood sample was collected from each donor, and TCR beta sequencing was performed on peripheral blood mononuclear cells. The Qiagen DNeasy Blood Extraction Kit was used to extract genomic DNA from the blood cell samples. To note about this clone: Its antigen remains undetermined. Base qualities were left out, and no much larger clone turns up one base away.

Library creation used the immunoSEQ multiplex PCR assay. The multiplex PCR relied on a mix of 60 forward primers for TCR Vbeta segments and 13 reverse primers for TCR Jbeta segments. The CDR3 region of rearranged TCR beta genes was amplified from genomic DNA by a multiplex PCR assay. The amplified TCR beta libraries were sequenced on the Illumina HiSeq System as 87-base-pair reads. The authors' pipeline ran thus. In a later analysis, approximately 74 million unique TCR beta chains were counted across the 500 to 850 repertoires, and approximately 11 million of these chains were shared by at least two donors. A nearest-neighbor algorithm error-corrected the raw reads and collapsed the reads into unique sequences, merging closely related sequences to remove PCR and sequencing errors. CDR3 sequences were aligned to IMGT reference sequences to assign V, D and J gene segments. For a sequence to be retained, a match of at least six nucleotides to both a V gene segment and a J gene segment was required. A rearrangement counted as productive if the CDR3 had no stop codons and remained in frame with V and J, and every other rearrangement counted as non-productive. Following IMGT convention, CDR3 was defined as the stretch from the second conserved V-encoded cysteine to the conserved J-encoded phenylalanine. Sequences without an unambiguous match to a single V gene segment were excluded from the earlier analysis of almost 600 of the donors. An earlier analysis of several hundred of the donors called V segments functional above 56.7% productive rearrangements and segregating when the between-donor standard deviation exceeded 5%. A statistical classification framework was developed to diagnose cytomegalovirus status using the catalog of TCR beta chain sequences. A later analysis assigned V and J genes by comparing TCR nucleotide sequences with IMGT/GENE-DB human TR gene sequences. A later analysis assigned CDR3 sequences and most-parsimonious VDJ recombination scenarios with the TCRdist pipeline. In a later analysis, each TCR beta chain was defined by its CDR3 amino acid sequence together with its V-gene family, and reads without a unique V-gene family were excluded. To address suspected cross-contamination and a sequencing artifact, a later analysis removed roughly 580 highly shared, low-generation-probability nucleotide sequences. In a later analysis, a clonal expansion index was calculated for each public chain from normalized within-repertoire ranks of inferred template counts. In a later analysis, generation probabilities were computed with a VDJ recombination model fitted to out-of-frame rearrangements, and the resulting probabilities were checked against IGoR. A later analysis scored TCR-TCR, TCR-HLA and TCR-CMV co-occurrence with hypergeometric tests, applying a repertoire-size bias correction to TCR pairs. To estimate false discovery rates, a later analysis permuted the HLA or CMV assignments 20 times. A later analysis grouped co-occurring TCRs with DBSCAN, adding TCRdist sequence similarity when clustering within HLA-allele-positive subsets. For co-occurrence clustering, repertoires with fewer than 30,000 or more than 120,000 public chains were excluded, along with about five repertoires with anomalous nucleotide sharing. Imported from immuneACCESS, the table was reduced by TCRdb to in-frame sequences with V and J called. These copies leave out some clones; in studies compared against another copy, an unresolved V gene accounts for under half, and the cause of the remainder is not known. Clone size and V and J calls were adopted from that table, with D and trimming inferred from the DNA. The sample includes over 120,000 clones, with about 70% observed a single time. The ten largest clones capture roughly 1.9% of the sample.

The germline V gene encodes CDR1 MNHNS and CDR2 SASEGT. Including cysteine and phenylalanine, the CDR3 has 15 amino acids. Of the read, only the CDR3 DNA is kept; its 45 bases are in frame from base 1. The junction shows trimming of 1 base on V and 4 bases on J, plus 10 bases between the germline ends. The sequenced sample consisted of PBMCs. This TCR came from a woman in her fifties or sixties in good health and CMV-seropositive. The chain uses TRBV6-1 and TRBJ2-2; the D gene is unclear. The DNA sequence follows: TGTGCCAGCAGTGAAGAGAGCCTAAGCACCGGGGAGCTGTTTTTT. This encodes CASSEESLSTGELFF.